This T cell receptor (beta chain) was recorded in a study of blood T cells in healthy people across ages. Primers used in a second PCR of about 6 to 11 cycles were a sample-barcoded 5' primer and a J-beta primer mix. MiXCR, applied by TCRdb to the 5' RACE reads, yields one record per CDR3 protein. The sample has around 990,000 distinct CDR3 sequences; around 27% are singletons. Ten milliliters of peripheral blood were drawn from each donor. V was clipped by 7 bases and J by 1 base, with 10 bases between them. The germline V gene has CDR1 MGHDK and CDR2 SYGVNS. This CDR3 region has 13 residues. This sample was shared with a second study, whose subject was T cells of mothers and their children.

Sequencing was carried out using blood. The chain recombines TRBV25-1 with TRBJ1-2; D uncertain. The source of this sequence is a girl aged 2 to 9 in good health. The CDR3 protein is CASIGRVNYGYTF. In DNA form, the CDR3 reads TGTGCCAGCATAGGCAGAGTTAACTATGGCTACACCTTC.